The T cell receptor beta chain under discussion was sequenced for a study of T cell responses to AZD1222 COVID-19 vaccine. Study observations and caveats: In the spike-specific TCR repertoire, nearly half reportedly target unmutated variant regions. Donors in the cohort were predominantly white British and more often female, and clonal diversity was possibly underestimated.

Comments on this clone: The target antigen is unknown.

Trimming removed 1 base from V and 4 bases from J, with 17 bases in between. Germline CDR1 reads SGHRS; CDR2 reads YFSETQ. The CDR3 extends over 16 amino acids. The protocol was immunoSEQ multiplex PCR, while the TCRdb copy is restricted to in-frame clones and leaves out a portion. The data hold about 150,000 clones, with approximately 91% observed a single time. The chain is built from TRBV5-1 and TRBJ1-1; weak D call: TRBD1 (5 bases). The starting material was peripheral blood, obtained 28 days after the second AZD1222 dose. This sequence was found in an adult who received the AZD1222 COVID-19 vaccine. CDR3 amino acids: CASSLTFGWGVTEAFF. DNA for the CDR3: TGCGCCAGCAGCTTGACCTTCGGATGGGGGGTCACTGAAGCTTTCTTT. Variable domain in full (rest from reference TRBV5-1 and TRBJ1-1): KAGVTQTPRYLIKTRGQQVTLSCSPISGHRSVSWYQQTPGQGLQFLFEYFSETQRNKGNFPGRFSGRQFSNSRSEMNVSTLELGDSALYLCASSLTFGWGVTEAFFGQGTRLTVV.